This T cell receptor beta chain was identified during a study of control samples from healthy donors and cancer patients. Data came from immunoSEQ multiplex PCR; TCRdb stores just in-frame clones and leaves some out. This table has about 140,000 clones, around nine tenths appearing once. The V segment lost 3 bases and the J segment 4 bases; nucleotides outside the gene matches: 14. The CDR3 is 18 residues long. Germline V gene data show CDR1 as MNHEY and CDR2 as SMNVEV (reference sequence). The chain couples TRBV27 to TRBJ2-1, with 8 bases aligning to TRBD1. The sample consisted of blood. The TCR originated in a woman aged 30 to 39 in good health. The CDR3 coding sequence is TGTGCCAGCAGTTTGTCAGGGGGCTCCCCTTCCGTTTACAATGAGCAGTTCTTC. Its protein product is CASSLSGGSPSVYNEQFF.